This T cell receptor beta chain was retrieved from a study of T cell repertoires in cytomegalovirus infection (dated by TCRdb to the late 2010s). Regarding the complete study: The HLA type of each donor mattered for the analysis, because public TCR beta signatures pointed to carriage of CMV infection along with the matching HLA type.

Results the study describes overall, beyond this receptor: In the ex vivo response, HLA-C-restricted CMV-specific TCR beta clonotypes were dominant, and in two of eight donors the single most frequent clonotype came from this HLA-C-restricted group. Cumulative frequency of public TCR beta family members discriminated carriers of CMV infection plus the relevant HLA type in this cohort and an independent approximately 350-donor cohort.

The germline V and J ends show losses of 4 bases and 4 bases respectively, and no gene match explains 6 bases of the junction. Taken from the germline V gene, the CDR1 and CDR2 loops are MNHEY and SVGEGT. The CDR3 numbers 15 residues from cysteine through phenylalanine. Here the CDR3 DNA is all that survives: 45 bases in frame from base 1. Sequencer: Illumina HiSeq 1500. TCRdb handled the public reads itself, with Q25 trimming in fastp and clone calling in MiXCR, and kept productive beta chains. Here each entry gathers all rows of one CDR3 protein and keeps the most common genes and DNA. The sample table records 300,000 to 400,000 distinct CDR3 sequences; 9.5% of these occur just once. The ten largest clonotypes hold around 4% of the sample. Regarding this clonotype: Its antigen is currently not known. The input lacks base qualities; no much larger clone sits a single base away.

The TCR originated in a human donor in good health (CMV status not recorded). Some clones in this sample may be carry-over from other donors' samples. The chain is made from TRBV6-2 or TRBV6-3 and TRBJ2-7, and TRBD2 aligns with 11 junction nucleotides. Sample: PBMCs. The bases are TGTGCCAGCAGTTCCCTAGCGGGGGGCAAGTACGAGCAGTACTTC. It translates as CASSSLAGGKYEQYF.